This TCR beta chain appears in the sequencing data of a study of STAT5B mutations in CD4+ large granular lymphocyte leukemia. Study findings and constraints: Top patient clones used TRBV06 genes more often: 8/27 versus 2/35 in controls.

Original handling: A productive frequency of 2.59 x 10-5 was the lowest detectable. TCRdb's copy holds only in-frame clones and misses some; the assay was immunoSEQ multiplex PCR. The V and J calls and clone size are taken from that table; D and trimming were inferred from the DNA. The sample lists 25,000 to 35,000 clones; about 74% were seen once. Germline V gene data show CDR1 as MNHNS and CDR2 as SASEGT. The length of the CDR3 is 16 residues. V lost 0 bases to trimming and J lost 2 bases; unmatched junction nucleotides: 6. Worth noting for this clone: The antigen remains unidentified.

This chain links TRBV6-1 with TRBJ2-5; 7 positions match TRBD1. The source material was CD4+ T cells from blood buffy coats. The source is a human donor in good health. The CDR3 DNA sequence: TGTGCCAGCAGTGAAGCTGGGGCAGGGGGTCAAGAGACCCAGTACTTC. This encodes CASSEAGAGGQETQYF.